Below are 27 T cell receptor beta chains sequenced from a single sample in a study of blood T cell repertoires in COVID-19. TCRdb keeps only in-frame clones here, not all; method: immunoSEQ multiplex PCR. The data contain roughly 80,000 clones, roughly 80% of them singletons. Sequenced input: peripheral blood. These receptors were collected from a man aged 60 to 75 with active or convalescent COVID-19.

This chain joins TRBV2 and TRBJ1-2; 9 positions match TRBD1. Per the germline V gene, CDR1 is SNHLY and CDR2 is FYNNEI. V was clipped by 6 bases and J by 4 bases; unmatched bases: 6. This CDR3 spans 14 amino acids. The CDR3 sequence: CASSRDRVLYGYTF. DNA for the CDR3: TGTGCCAGCAGCCGGGACAGGGTCCTCTATGGCTACACCTTC.

V gene TRBV2 combines with J gene TRBJ1-1; TRBD1 agrees at 7 bases. The CDR3 has 16 residues. CDR1 is SNHLY, CDR2 FYNNEI, per germline. V lost 7 bases and J lost 1; bases outside the gene matches: 12. The CDR3 region is CASIPAHRGPNTEAFF. CDR3 coding DNA: TGTGCCAGCATTCCTGCCCACAGGGGCCCGAACACTGAAGCTTTCTTT.

The rearrangement joins TRBV5-4 to TRBJ2-5; 13 bases align to TRBD2. CDR3 length: 15 residues. CDR1 and CDR2 (germline): SGHNT, YYREEE (reference sequence). Trimming cost V 6 bases and J 5 bases; bases outside gene matches: 7. The DNA of the CDR3 is TGTGCCAGCACCACTAGCGGGGGGGCCCTGGAGACCCAGTACTTC. The encoded protein is CASTTSGGALETQYF.

This clone was recorded a few times. V and J are TRBV11-2 and TRBJ1-6; D unclear. Germline V gene data show CDR1 as SGHAT and CDR2 as FQNNGV. This CDR3 has 14 amino acids. Trimming cost V 0 bases and J 8 bases, with 8 bases left between them. The CDR3 DNA reads as TGTGCCAGCAGCTTAGATCCCAGGTATTCACCCCTCCACTTT. Its protein is CASSLDPRYSPLHF.

This clone is deemed medium-sized. This chain links TRBV5-4 with TRBJ1-6, with 9 bases matching TRBD1. CDR3 length: 16 amino acids. J was trimmed by 0 bases and V by 4 bases; bases with no gene match: 2. Germline-derived CDR1 and CDR2 are SGHNT and YYREEE (reference sequence). CDR3 nucleotides: TGTGCCAGCAGCGAACAGGGGGCCTCCTATAATTCACCCCTCCACTTT. Translation gives CASSEQGASYNSPLHF. Based on the CDR3 plus reference TRBV5-4 and TRBJ1-6, the full variable domain is ETGVTQSPTHLIKTRGQQVTLRCSSQSGHNTVSWYQQALGQGPQFIFQYYREEENGRGNFPPRFSGLQFPNYSSELNVNALELDDSALYLCASSEQGASYNSPLHFGNGTRLTVT.

This chain uses TRBV25-1 with TRBJ1-2, with D perhaps matching TRBD1 (6 bases). V lost 0 bases and J lost 3, with 8 bases in between. Germline V lookup: CDR1 MGHDK, CDR2 SYGVNS. The CDR3 is made up of 14 amino acids. The CDR3 protein is CASSEYNRDYGYTF. The CDR3, as DNA: TGTGCCAGCAGTGAATATAACAGGGACTATGGCTACACCTTC.

The chain uses TRBV6-5 and TRBJ2-1, with 12 bases matching TRBD2. J was trimmed by 4 bases and V by 6 bases; bases with no gene match: 4. CDR1 MNHEY and CDR2 SVGAGI come from the germline V gene. The CDR3 is 15 residues long. CDR3 nucleotides: TGTGCCAGCAGAACTAGCGGGGGGAGGTACAATGAGCAGTTCTTC. Residues: CASRTSGGRYNEQFF.

The genes are TRBV19 and TRBJ2-7; TRBD1 matches 7 bases. Unmatched junction bases numbered 7, after V lost 4 bases and J lost 4 bases. This CDR3 is 14 amino acids long. Germline CDR1 is LNHDA and CDR2 is SQIVND (reference sequence). The CDR3 region has the DNA TGTGCCAGTAGTAATCCGGGACAGAAATACGAGCAGTACTTC. Its translation is CASSNPGQKYEQYF. Together with reference TRBV19 and TRBJ2-7, the CDR3 gives the full variable domain: DGGITQSPKYLFRKEGQNVTLSCEQNLNHDAMYWYRQDPGQGLRLIYYSQIVNDFQKGDIAEGYSVSREKKESFPLTVTSAQKNPTAFYLCASSNPGQKYEQYFGPGTRLTVT.

This chain joins TRBV4-3 and TRBJ1-3; D gene unclear. V lost 0 bases to trimming and J lost 5 bases, with 20 bases between them. Germline V gene data show CDR1 as LGHNA and CDR2 as YSLEER. This CDR3 spans 18 amino acids. The CDR3 loop is CASSQEYGGFSARNTIYF. The CDR3 DNA sequence: TGCGCCAGCAGCCAAGAATATGGAGGTTTTTCGGCGCGAAACACCATATATTTT.

This clone is a singleton in its sample. The rearrangement links TRBV9 to TRBJ2-5; D perhaps matches TRBD2 (5 bases). The ends were cut back, 0 bases at V and 5 bases at J, with 17 bases in the middle. There are 16 residues in the CDR3. Germline CDR1 SGDLS, CDR2 YYNGEE. The CDR3 nucleotides are TGTGCCAGCAGCGTAGCGTGGGGTGAGGGTGGGGAGACCCAGTACTTC. It encodes CASSVAWGEGGETQYF.

This sequence joins TRBV6-5 and TRBJ2-2; D is possibly TRBD1 (5 bases). The V gene's germline CDR1 is MNHEY and CDR2 SVGAGI. This CDR3 has 14 amino acids. V was trimmed by 6 bases and J by 3 bases, leaving 11 bases between them. The DNA for the CDR3 is TGTGCCAGCAGCCGAACGACAGACACCGGGGAGCTGTTTTTT. Its protein product is CASSRTTDTGELFF.

The chain combines TRBV9 with TRBJ2-1; TRBD2 agrees at 7 bases. The CDR3 runs to 16 residues. CDR1 SGDLS and CDR2 YYNGEE come from the germline V gene. The J segment lost 0 bases and the V segment lost 2 bases, leaving 5 bases of the junction unmatched. The CDR3 protein is CASSVSGRSSYNEQFF. The CDR3 bases are TGTGCCAGCAGCGTTAGCGGGCGAAGCTCCTACAATGAGCAGTTCTTC.

The genes are TRBV18 and TRBJ2-3; D not resolved. The CDR3 is made up of 16 amino acids. Trimming shortened V by 0 bases and J by 2 bases, and 12 bases separated the two germline ends. Germline-derived CDR1 and CDR2 are KGHSH and LQKENI. The CDR3 coding sequence is TGTGCCAGCTCACCACCGGTAATAGTTTCCACAGATACGCAGTATTTT. Amino acids: CASSPPVIVSTDTQYF.

The V and J genes are TRBV19 and TRBJ2-2; 8 bases align to TRBD1. The CDR3 covers 16 residues. Germline V lookup: CDR1 LNHDA, CDR2 SQIVND (reference sequence). V was clipped by 10 bases and J by 0 bases; unmatched bases: 10. The CDR3 spells CATPLPGQANTGELFF. The CDR3 nucleotides read TGTGCCACCCCCCTTCCGGGACAGGCGAACACCGGGGAGCTGTTTTTT.

The chain recombines TRBV7-3 with TRBJ2-4, with 7 bases fitting TRBD2. The CDR3 totals 14 residues. Germline lookup yields CDR1 SGHTA and CDR2 FQGTGA. V was clipped by 5 bases and J by 6 bases; unmatched bases: 7. CDR3 loop: CASSPAGSTNIQYF. The CDR3 nucleotides read TGTGCCAGCAGCCCAGCGGGGAGTACAAACATTCAGTACTTC.

This clone was seen only once. The chain combines TRBV5-1 with TRBJ2-1; 13 bases map to TRBD2. In germline, CDR1 is SGHRS, CDR2 YFSETQ. This CDR3 region has 18 residues. J gave up 4 bases and V 3 bases, and 10 bases lay outside the gene matches. The CDR3 nucleotides are TGCGCCAGCAGCTCCGGACTAGCGGGGGCCACTAGTTACAATGAGCAGTTCTTC. This gives the protein CASSSGLAGATSYNEQFF.

The table lists this clone with a count of one. The chain recombines TRBV9 with TRBJ2-2; the match to TRBD1 covers 7 bases. Germline V CDR1 and CDR2: SGDLS, YYNGEE. The CDR3 contains 14 residues. J gave up 6 bases and V 3 bases, and 5 bases lay outside the gene matches. CDR3 nucleotides: TGTGCCAGCAGCGCCAGACAGGGTCCCGGGGAGCTGTTTTTT. It specifies CASSARQGPGELFF.

The J gene is TRBJ2-1, the V gene TRBV3-1 (or the pseudogene TRBV3-2); no clear D gene. CDR3 length: 13 amino acids. Germline V gene data show CDR1 as LGHDT and CDR2 as YNNKEL (reference sequence). V dropped 1 base and J dropped 9 bases, with 10 bases sitting between them. The CDR3 coding sequence is TGTGCCAGCAGCCAAGGTCTAGATGGTGAGCAGTTCTTC. Its translation: CASSQGLDGEQFF.

The rearrangement links TRBV7-3 to TRBJ2-3, with a weak D call TRBD1 (7 bases). Germline V gene sequence: CDR1 SGHTA, CDR2 FQGTGA. This CDR3 has 15 amino acids. With 3 bases removed from V and 5 bases from J, the gap between germline ends came to 15 bases. CDR3 residues: CASSFGGGAEDTQYF. The CDR3 region has the DNA TGTGCCAGCAGCTTTGGAGGGGGCGCGGAAGATACGCAGTATTTT.

As DNA, the CDR3 is TGTGCCAGCAGCCAACCCGGGGGTTGGGTCGGTAATGAAAAACTGTTTTTT. This sequence encodes CASSQPGGWVGNEKLFF. The chain employs TRBV7-2 and TRBJ1-4; perhaps TRBD1 as D (5 bases). CDR1 and CDR2 (germline): SGHTA, FQGNSA. The length of the CDR3 is 17 residues. V lost 5 bases and J 4 bases, leaving 20 bases between the germline ends.

In the case of this clone: This sample includes further DNA sequences coding for the same CDR3. This sequence joins TRBV5-6 and TRBJ2-5; no definite D call. Germline V gene data show CDR1 as SGHDT and CDR2 as YYEEEE. Deletions cut 2 bases from V and 0 bases from J, with 5 bases between. The CDR3 runs to 13 residues. DNA of the CDR3: TGTGCCAGCAGCTTACGGTACCAAGAGACCCAGTACTTC. Protein sequence: CASSLRYQETQYF. Variable domain in full (rest from reference TRBV5-6 and TRBJ2-5): DAGVTQSPTHLIKTRGQQVTLRCSPKSGHDTVSWYQQALGQGPQFIFQYYEEEERQRGNFPDRFSGHQFPNYSSELNVNALLLGDSALYLCASSLRYQETQYFGPGTRLLVL.

This clone was picked up one time. This chain uses TRBV20-1 with TRBJ1-2; D is unresolved. The CDR3 runs 13 residues. CDR1 and CDR2 (germline): DFQATT, SNEGSKA (reference sequence). Deletions cut 3 bases from V and 0 bases from J, with 8 bases between. DNA for the CDR3: TGCAGTGCTAGTCCCGTAACTAACTATGGCTACACCTTC. Its translation: CSASPVTNYGYTF.

The CDR3 is CASSGTRSQPQHF. CDR3 nucleotides: TGTGCCAGTAGTGGGACAAGGAGTCAGCCCCAGCATTTT. The genes are TRBV19 and TRBJ1-5, with D tentatively TRBD1 (6 bases). This CDR3 comprises 13 residues. V shed 5 bases and J shed 6 bases, with 11 bases lying between them. CDR1 and CDR2 from the germline V gene are LNHDA and SQIVND (reference sequence).

The chain couples TRBV7-2 to TRBJ2-3, with TRBD2 matching over 11 bases. Looked up from germline, CDR1 is SGHTA and CDR2 is FQGNSA. There are 19 residues in the CDR3. V lost 5 bases to trimming and J lost 0 bases; unmatched junction nucleotides: 13. The CDR3 spells CASSRTRLAGGYSTDTQYF. The CDR3 DNA reads TGTGCCAGCAGCCGGACACGGCTAGCGGGGGGCTATAGCACAGATACGCAGTATTTT.

V is TRBV7-2 and J is TRBJ1-5; D might be TRBD1 (6 bases). The germline CDR1 and CDR2 sequences are SGHTA and FQGNSA. This CDR3 region has 17 residues. V lost 2 bases, J lost 0 bases, and 14 bases lay in between. CDR3 region: CASSLSRGSYSNQPQHF. CDR3 coding DNA: TGTGCCAGCAGCTTAAGTAGGGGGTCCTATAGCAATCAGCCCCAGCATTTT.

The V call is TRBV11-2, the J call TRBJ2-3; D may be TRBD1 (9 bases). The CDR3 has 17 residues. Between the trimmed V and J ends, which lost 4 bases and 2 bases, there was a span of 19 bases. Germline CDR1 and CDR2: SGHAT and FQNNGV. CDR3 DNA sequence: TGTGCCAGCAGCTCCGGGAGGGGACAGGGCCTCACAGATACGCAGTATTTT. Translation gives CASSSGRGQGLTDTQYF.

This clone was detected ten times or more. For the CDR3, the DNA is TGTGCCATCAGTGAGTCCGCAGGGGCGCCCTATGGCTACACCTTC. Its protein is CAISESAGAPYGYTF. This chain uses TRBV10-3 with TRBJ1-2, with D maybe TRBD1 (6 bases). V was shortened by 0 bases and J by 4 bases, with 12 bases between the two germline ends. The germline CDR1 and CDR2 sequences are ENHRY and SYGVKD. The CDR3 is 15 amino acids.